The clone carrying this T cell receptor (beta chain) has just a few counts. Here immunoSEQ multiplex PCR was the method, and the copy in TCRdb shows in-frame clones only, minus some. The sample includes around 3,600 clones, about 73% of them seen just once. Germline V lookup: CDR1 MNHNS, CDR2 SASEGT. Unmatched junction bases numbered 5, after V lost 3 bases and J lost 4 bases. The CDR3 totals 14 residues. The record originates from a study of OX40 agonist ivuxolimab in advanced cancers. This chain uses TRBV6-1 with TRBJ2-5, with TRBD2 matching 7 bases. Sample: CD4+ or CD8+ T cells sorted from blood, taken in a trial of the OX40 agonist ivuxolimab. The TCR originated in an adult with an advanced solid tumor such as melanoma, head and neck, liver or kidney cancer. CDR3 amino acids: CASSEKTSLETQYF. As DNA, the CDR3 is TGTGCCAGCAGTGAGAAGACTAGCTTAGAGACCCAGTACTTC.